These T cell receptor beta chains were read from a single sample in a study of graft-versus-host responses after intestinal transplantation. These receptors lack a known antigen. The method was immunoSEQ multiplex PCR; TCRdb's version includes in-frame clones alone and lacks a portion of them. The profile shows roughly 120,000 clones, just under 95% of them singletons. Sequences were derived from unstimulated CD8+ T cells sorted from spleen or lymph node cells, sampled before intestinal transplant. These receptors were collected from a human donor who received an intestinal transplant. The CDR3 runs from the conserved cysteine through the conserved F or W. Fields, in order: D gene, J gene, V gene, clone size, CDR3 protein, CDR3 DNA. A D gene is named only where the DNA matches it firmly. The size entry is marked missing in some rows and otherwise reads once, few, many or a size class.

d_gene: TRBD2; j_gene: TRBJ2-1; v_gene: TRBV6-6; abundance: -; CDR3aa: CASSYGTSGYNEQFF; CDR3nt: TGTGCCAGCAGTTACGGGACTAGCGGATACAATGAGCAGTTCTTC
d_gene: TRBD2; j_gene: TRBJ2-2; v_gene: TRBV7-3; abundance: -; CDR3aa: CASSSGLAGANTGELFF; CDR3nt: TGTGCCAGCAGCTCTGGACTAGCGGGAGCGAACACCGGGGAGCTGTTTTTT
d_gene: -; j_gene: TRBJ2-1; v_gene: TRBV11-2; abundance: -; CDR3aa: CASSLRVSGYNEQFF; CDR3nt: TGTGCCAGCAGCTTAAGGGTTAGCGGCTACAATGAGCAGTTCTTC
d_gene: -; j_gene: TRBJ2-1; v_gene: TRBV25-1; abundance: -; CDR3aa: CASSYGEQFF; CDR3nt: TGTGCCAGCAGTTACGGTGAGCAGTTCTTC
d_gene: -; j_gene: TRBJ1-2; v_gene: TRBV27; abundance: -; CDR3aa: CASSLNSGQLYGYTF; CDR3nt: TGTGCCAGCAGTTTAAACTCCGGACAGCTCTATGGCTACACCTTC
d_gene: -; j_gene: TRBJ2-4; v_gene: TRBV7-9; abundance: -; CDR3aa: CASSSRLENIQYF; CDR3nt: TGTGCCAGCAGCTCTCGCTTGGAGAACATTCAGTACTTC
d_gene: -; j_gene: TRBJ2-5; v_gene: TRBV7-6; abundance: -; CDR3aa: CASSSSRVGETQYF; CDR3nt: TGTGCCAGCAGCTCCTCCCGGGTGGGGGAGACCCAGTACTTC
d_gene: TRBD1; j_gene: TRBJ2-5; v_gene: TRBV7-8; abundance: -; CDR3aa: CASSNPDPGTGTSEFKTQYF; CDR3nt: TGTGCCAGCAGCAACCCCGACCCCGGGACAGGGACATCGGAGTTTAAGACCCAGTACTTC
d_gene: TRBD1; j_gene: TRBJ2-3; v_gene: TRBV27; abundance: -; CDR3aa: CASSLQGAVTDTQYF; CDR3nt: TGTGCCAGCAGTTTACAGGGGGCAGTCACAGATACGCAGTATTTT
d_gene: TRBD2; j_gene: TRBJ2-1; v_gene: TRBV6-5; abundance: -; CDR3aa: CASSSTTSGSSNEQFF; CDR3nt: TGTGCCAGCAGTTCGACAACTAGCGGGAGTAGCAATGAGCAGTTCTTC
d_gene: -; j_gene: TRBJ2-1; v_gene: TRBV21-1; abundance: -; CDR3aa: CASIQASGRRGWVRYNEQFF; CDR3nt: TGTGCCAGCATTCAGGCTAGCGGGCGGCGGGGATGGGTGAGGTACAATGAGCAGTTCTTC
d_gene: -; j_gene: TRBJ1-2; v_gene: TRBV7-9; abundance: once; CDR3aa: CASSLEHSYYGYTF; CDR3nt: TGTGCCAGCAGCCTGGAGCACAGTTACTATGGCTACACCTTC
d_gene: TRBD1; j_gene: TRBJ2-2; v_gene: TRBV25-1; abundance: -; CDR3aa: CASSEGQGAGELFF; CDR3nt: TGTGCCAGCAGTGAGGGACAGGGGGCCGGGGAGCTGTTTTTT
d_gene: TRBD1; j_gene: TRBJ1-1; v_gene: TRBV9; abundance: -; CDR3aa: CASSPQQGWNTEAFF; CDR3nt: TGTGCCAGCAGCCCCCAACAGGGGTGGAACACTGAAGCTTTCTTT
d_gene: -; j_gene: TRBJ1-5; v_gene: TRBV6-6; abundance: -; CDR3aa: CASSTYKQPQHF; CDR3nt: TGTGCCAGCAGCACCTACAAACAGCCCCAGCATTTT
d_gene: TRBD1; j_gene: TRBJ1-1; v_gene: TRBV5-1; abundance: -; CDR3aa: CASSPFQGANTEAFF; CDR3nt: TGCGCCAGCAGCCCTTTTCAGGGGGCCAACACTGAAGCTTTCTTT
d_gene: -; j_gene: TRBJ1-1; v_gene: TRBV2; abundance: -; CDR3aa: CASSVGAGPEAFF; CDR3nt: TGTGCCAGCAGTGTCGGGGCAGGACCTGAAGCTTTCTTT
d_gene: -; j_gene: TRBJ2-1; v_gene: TRBV2; abundance: -; CDR3aa: CAIADHSYNEQFF; CDR3nt: TGTGCCATCGCAGACCACTCCTACAATGAGCAGTTCTTC
d_gene: TRBD1; j_gene: TRBJ2-7; v_gene: TRBV19; abundance: -; CDR3aa: CASSLRQGVHEQYF; CDR3nt: TGTGCCAGTAGCCTCAGACAGGGAGTCCACGAGCAGTACTTC
d_gene: -; j_gene: TRBJ2-7; v_gene: TRBV27; abundance: -; CDR3aa: CASSFGENEQYF; CDR3nt: TGTGCCAGCAGTTTCGGAGAAAACGAGCAGTACTTC
d_gene: -; j_gene: TRBJ2-3; v_gene: TRBV11-2; abundance: -; CDR3aa: CASSLDLGGYTDTQYF; CDR3nt: TGTGCCAGCAGCTTAGATCTGGGAGGATACACAGATACGCAGTATTTT
d_gene: TRBD1; j_gene: TRBJ2-3; v_gene: TRBV12-5; abundance: -; CDR3aa: CASGLARGPDTQYF; CDR3nt: TGTGCTAGTGGTTTGGCCAGGGGGCCAGATACGCAGTATTTT
d_gene: -; j_gene: TRBJ1-6; v_gene: TRBV21-1; abundance: -; CDR3aa: CASRCALATIHHNPPLHF; CDR3nt: TGTGCCAGCAGATGCGCTTTAGCTACAATACATCATAATCCACCCCTCCACTTT
d_gene: -; j_gene: TRBJ2-7; v_gene: TRBV14; abundance: few; CDR3aa: CASSQRLSVYEQYF; CDR3nt: TGTGCCAGCAGCCAAAGACTCAGTGTCTACGAGCAGTACTTC
d_gene: -; j_gene: TRBJ2-7; v_gene: TRBV6-5; abundance: -; CDR3aa: CASTADYEQYF; CDR3nt: TGTGCCAGCACTGCCGACTACGAGCAGTACTTC
d_gene: TRBD2; j_gene: TRBJ2-1; v_gene: TRBV19; abundance: -; CDR3aa: CASSTRSGTSAHNEQFF; CDR3nt: TGTGCCAGTAGTACCAGATCCGGGACTAGCGCACACAATGAGCAGTTCTTC
d_gene: -; j_gene: TRBJ2-1; v_gene: TRBV6-5; abundance: -; CDR3aa: CAVALYNEQFF; CDR3nt: TGTGCCGTAGCGCTCTACAATGAGCAGTTCTTC